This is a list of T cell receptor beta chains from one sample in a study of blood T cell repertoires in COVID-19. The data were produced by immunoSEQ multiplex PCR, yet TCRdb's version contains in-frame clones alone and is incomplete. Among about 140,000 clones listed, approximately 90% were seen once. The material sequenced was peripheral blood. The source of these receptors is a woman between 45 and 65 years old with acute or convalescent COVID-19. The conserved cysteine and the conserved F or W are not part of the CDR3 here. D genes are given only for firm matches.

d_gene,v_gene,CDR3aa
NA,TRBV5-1,ASTLEVRQETQY
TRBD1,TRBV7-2,ASSLRQGGYGYT
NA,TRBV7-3,ASSLNPGGTYNEQF
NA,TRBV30,AWSTGQGPEQY
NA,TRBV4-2,ASRLGAEQY
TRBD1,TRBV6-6,ASSPPGQGARGANVLT
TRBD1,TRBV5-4,ASSYGQGSSYEQY
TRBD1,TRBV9,ASSAHEQGFKELF
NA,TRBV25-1,ASTGRSTGELF
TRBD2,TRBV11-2,ASSLVWLEREGGEQY
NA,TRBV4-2,ASSQDRRRGYEQY
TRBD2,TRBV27,ASSLGLAGGNEQF
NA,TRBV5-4,ASNSLGAGTDTQY
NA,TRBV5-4,ASSSYSLSLTGELF
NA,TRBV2,ASSSDFLAKNIQY
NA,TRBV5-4,ASSLEPVSYEQY